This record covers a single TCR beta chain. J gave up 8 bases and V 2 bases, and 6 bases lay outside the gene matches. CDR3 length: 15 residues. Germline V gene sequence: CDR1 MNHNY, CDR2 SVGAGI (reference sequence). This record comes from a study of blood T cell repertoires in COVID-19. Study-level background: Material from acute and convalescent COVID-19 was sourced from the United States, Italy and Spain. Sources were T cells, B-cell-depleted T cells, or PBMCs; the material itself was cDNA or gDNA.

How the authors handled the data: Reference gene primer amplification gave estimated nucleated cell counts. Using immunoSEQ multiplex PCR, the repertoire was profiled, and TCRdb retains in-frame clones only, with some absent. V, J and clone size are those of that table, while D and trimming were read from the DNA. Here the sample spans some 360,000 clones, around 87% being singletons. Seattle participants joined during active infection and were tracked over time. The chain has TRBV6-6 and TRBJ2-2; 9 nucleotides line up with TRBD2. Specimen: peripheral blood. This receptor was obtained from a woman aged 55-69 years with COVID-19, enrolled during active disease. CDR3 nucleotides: TGTGCCAGCAGTTACCCTAGCGGGGTAGGAGGGGAGCTGTTTTTT. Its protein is CASSYPSGVGGELFF.